Listed below are T cell receptor beta chains from one sample, sequenced in a study of shared clonotypes between healthy human individuals. Sequencing used immunoSEQ multiplex PCR; TCRdb keeps in-frame clones, though not all of them. The sample yields roughly 2.2 million clones, approximately 93% seen once. The sequencing input was naive CD4+ T cells from PBMCs. The receptors here all came from a man younger than 30 in good health. Some clones in this sample may be carry-over from other donors' samples. Both conserved end residues are part of each CDR3. Each record gives: CDR3 protein, CDR3 DNA, J gene, D gene, V gene, clone size. A D gene is named only where the DNA matches it firmly. The size entry is marked missing in some rows and otherwise reads once, few, many or a size class.

CDR3: CASSLGLAAQLLF
DNA: TGCGCCAGCAGCTTAGGGCTAGCGGCGCAGTTACTCTTC
J: TRBJ2-1
D: TRBD2
V: TRBV5-1
size: -

CDR3: CSARPSVEQYF
DNA: TGCAGTGCTAGACCAAGCGTCGAGCAGTACTTC
J: TRBJ2-7
D: -
V: TRBV20-1
size: -

CDR3: CAWSGRGQETQYF
DNA: TGTGCCTGGAGTGGTAGGGGTCAAGAGACCCAGTACTTC
J: TRBJ2-5
D: -
V: TRBV30
size: -

CDR3: CAWKARTSGRLKNTGELFF
DNA: TGTGCCTGGAAAGCCCGGACTAGCGGGAGGCTAAAGAACACCGGGGAGCTGTTTTTT
J: TRBJ2-2
D: TRBD2
V: TRBV30
size: -

CDR3: CASSLGTGTGRNEQFF
DNA: TGTGCCAGCAGCTTAGGGACCGGGACAGGGAGGAATGAGCAGTTCTTC
J: TRBJ2-1
D: TRBD1
V: TRBV7-6
size: -

CDR3: CASSRQGANNEQFF
DNA: TGTGCCAGCAGTAGACAGGGGGCCAACAATGAGCAGTTCTTC
J: TRBJ2-1
D: TRBD1
V: TRBV28
size: -

CDR3: CAIRRGLAGSDGSYNEQFF
DNA: TGTGCCATCAGGAGGGGACTAGCGGGGTCAGACGGCTCCTACAATGAGCAGTTCTTC
J: TRBJ2-1
D: TRBD2
V: TRBV10-3
size: -

CDR3: CASSPQGAISYNEQFF
DNA: TGTGCCAGCAGCCCCCAGGGGGCAATCTCCTACAATGAGCAGTTCTTC
J: TRBJ2-1
D: TRBD1
V: TRBV7-3
size: -

CDR3: CASSERGGSYTGELFF
DNA: TGTGCCAGCAGTGAACGGGGGGGCTCCTACACCGGGGAGCTGTTTTTT
J: TRBJ2-2
D: TRBD2
V: TRBV2
size: -

CDR3: CASKLLGEGEQYF
DNA: TGTGCCAGCAAACTCCTTGGAGAAGGCGAGCAGTACTTC
J: TRBJ2-7
D: -
V: TRBV2
size: -

CDR3: CSVDSASGRDPYNEQFF
DNA: TGCAGCGTTGACTCGGCTAGCGGGAGGGACCCCTACAATGAGCAGTTCTTC
J: TRBJ2-1
D: TRBD2
V: TRBV29-1
size: -

CDR3: CASQRAGGNTGELFF
DNA: TGTGCCTCCCAACGCGCGGGAGGGAACACCGGGGAGCTGTTTTTT
J: TRBJ2-2
D: TRBD2
V: TRBV19
size: -

CDR3: CASSDSGGYNEQFF
DNA: TGTGCCAGCAGCGATTCGGGAGGGTACAATGAGCAGTTCTTC
J: TRBJ2-1
D: TRBD2
V: TRBV9
size: -

CDR3: CASSLGSGTDTQYF
DNA: TGCGCCAGCAGCTTGGGTAGCGGTACAGATACGCAGTATTTT
J: TRBJ2-3
D: -
V: TRBV5-1
size: few

CDR3: CASSRSGRKAFF
DNA: TGTGCCAGCAGCCGTAGCGGACGGAAAGCTTTCTTT
J: TRBJ1-1
D: -
V: TRBV14
size: -

CDR3: CASTDRRTSDTQYF
DNA: TGTGCCAGCACGGACAGGCGAACCTCCGATACGCAGTATTTT
J: TRBJ2-3
D: TRBD1
V: TRBV5-4
size: -

CDR3: CASSPTASNTYEQYF
DNA: TGTGCCAGTAGCCCCACAGCGAGCAACACCTACGAGCAGTACTTC
J: TRBJ2-7
D: -
V: TRBV19
size: -

CDR3: CASSRDGRNQPQHF
DNA: TGTGCCAGCAGTCGGGACGGCCGCAATCAGCCCCAGCATTTT
J: TRBJ1-5
D: -
V: TRBV28
size: -

CDR3: CSADRGGVETQYF
DNA: TGCAGCGCCGACAGGGGAGGGGTGGAGACCCAGTACTTC
J: TRBJ2-5
D: -
V: TRBV29-1
size: once

CDR3: CAWNGQGAAFF
DNA: TGTGCCTGGAATGGACAGGGGGCAGCTTTCTTT
J: TRBJ1-1
D: TRBD1
V: TRBV30
size: few

CDR3: CAISGTGSWGYTF
DNA: TGTGCCATCAGTGGAACGGGATCCTGGGGCTACACCTTC
J: TRBJ1-2
D: -
V: TRBV10-3
size: few

CDR3: CASTLGNTQYF
DNA: TGTGCCAGCACCCTGGGGAATACGCAGTATTTT
J: TRBJ2-3
D: -
V: TRBV6-5
size: -

CDR3: CASSLLEGNQPQHF
DNA: TGTGCCAGCAGTTTATTGGAGGGCAATCAGCCCCAGCATTTT
J: TRBJ1-5
D: -
V: TRBV27
size: -

CDR3: CASSQDPNTEAFF
DNA: TGCGCCAGCAGTCAGGACCCGAACACTGAAGCTTTCTTT
J: TRBJ1-1
D: -
V: TRBV5-1
size: -

CDR3: CASSLFKNTGELFF
DNA: TGTGCCAGCAGCTTATTCAAGAACACCGGGGAGCTGTTTTTT
J: TRBJ2-2
D: -
V: TRBV7-2
size: -

CDR3: CASSLSGSYNEQFF
DNA: TGTGCCAGCAGCTTGTCCGGCAGCTACAATGAGCAGTTCTTC
J: TRBJ2-1
D: -
V: TRBV7-2
size: few

CDR3: CASSYRGMETQYF
DNA: TGTGCCAGCAGTTACAGGGGTATGGAGACCCAGTACTTC
J: TRBJ2-5
D: TRBD1
V: TRBV2
size: -

CDR3: CSAAGTYGYTF
DNA: TGCAGCGCTGCCGGGACATATGGCTACACCTTC
J: TRBJ1-2
D: -
V: TRBV29-1
size: -

CDR3: CASSLRTTTNEKLFF
DNA: TGTGCCAGCAGCTTGAGAACAACCACTAATGAAAAACTGTTTTTT
J: TRBJ1-4
D: -
V: TRBV7-2
size: -

CDR3: CAWDRTNTGELFF
DNA: TGTGCCTGGGACCGGACAAACACCGGGGAGCTGTTTTTT
J: TRBJ2-2
D: -
V: TRBV30
size: -

CDR3: CASAGGSTDTQYF
DNA: TGTGCCAGTGCGGGTGGAAGCACAGATACGCAGTATTTT
J: TRBJ2-3
D: -
V: TRBV19
size: -

CDR3: CASSLGPAGDEQYF
DNA: TGTGCCAGCAGCTTAGGCCCAGCAGGGGACGAGCAGTACTTC
J: TRBJ2-7
D: -
V: TRBV7-3
size: -

CDR3: CASSRGQGFWETQYF
DNA: TGTGCCAGCAGTCGAGGACAGGGGTTTTGGGAGACCCAGTACTTC
J: TRBJ2-5
D: TRBD1
V: TRBV6-5
size: -

CDR3: CASSVDRGIDTQYF
DNA: TGTGCCAGCAGTGTGGACAGGGGGATAGATACGCAGTATTTT
J: TRBJ2-3
D: TRBD1
V: TRBV28
size: -

CDR3: CASSPGGSTDTQYF
DNA: TGTGCCAGCAGTCCAGGAGGGAGCACAGATACGCAGTATTTT
J: TRBJ2-3
D: -
V: TRBV11-2
size: once

CDR3: CASMPGLGSTDTQYF
DNA: TGTGCCAGCATGCCAGGGTTGGGGAGCACAGATACGCAGTATTTT
J: TRBJ2-3
D: -
V: TRBV25-1
size: -

CDR3: CASSLGTGPNTEAFF
DNA: TGCGCCAGCAGCTTGGGTACAGGCCCGAACACTGAAGCTTTCTTT
J: TRBJ1-1
D: -
V: TRBV5-1
size: -

CDR3: CACQGRDGPGPQHF
DNA: TGTGCCTGTCAGGGCCGGGATGGGCCCGGGCCCCAGCATTTT
J: TRBJ1-5
D: -
V: TRBV2
size: -